The 24 T cell receptor beta chains in this list originate from one sample, sequenced in a study of Tregs in tolerant kidney transplant recipients. Using immunoSEQ multiplex PCR, the repertoire was profiled, and TCRdb retains in-frame clones only, with some absent. The sample's table shows fewer than 40,000 clones. This sample comprised CD8+ T cells from blood, obtained before the transplant. These receptors all stem from a human donor who received a combined kidney and bone marrow transplant.

To note about this clone: The CDR3 goes on 3 residues after the read ends, and that part is filled in from the germline J gene. The chain employs TRBV30 and TRBJ1-4, with D maybe TRBD1 (6 bases). The germline V gene encodes CDR1 GTSNPN and CDR2 SVGIG (reference sequence). This CDR3 has 14 amino acids. V was pared by 8 bases and J by 6 bases, with 19 bases between. The chain's CDR3 is CAGTQGLRDEKLFF. The CDR3 DNA, read in part, is TGTGCCGGTACTCAGGGGCTGCGGGATGAAAAA.

With respect to this clone: Read data end 3 residues before the CDR3 end; the end is taken from the germline J gene. The chain joins TRBV2 to TRBJ2-3; 9 positions match TRBD2. Trimming took 8 bases from V and 3 from J; bases not matched to a gene: 6. CDR1 and CDR2 from the germline V gene are SNHLY and FYNNEI. The CDR3 is 14 residues long. CDR3 loop: CASYSGSVTDTQYF. The sequenced part of the CDR3 DNA is TGTGCCAGCTATAGCGGGAGTGTAACAGATACG. Looking up the rest from reference TRBV2 and TRBJ2-3 gives the full variable domain: EPEVTQTPSHQVTQMGQEVILRCVPISNHLYFYWYRQILGQKVEFLVSFYNNEISEKSEIFDDQFSVERPDGSNFTLKIRSTKLEDSAMYFCASYSGSVTDTQYFGPGTRLTVL.

About this clone itself: The read ends 3 residues shy of where the CDR3 ends; the end is completed using the germline J gene. The V call is TRBV7-2, the J call TRBJ2-7, with 8 bases identical to TRBD2. Germline loops: CDR1 SGHTA, CDR2 FQGNSA. V trimming: 0 bases; J trimming: 2 bases; junction bases outside the gene matches: 3. The CDR3 is made up of 15 amino acids. CDR3 residues: CASSLALAGTYEQYF. The covered CDR3 bases are TGTGCCAGCAGCTTAGCCCTAGCGGGTACCTACGAG.

A remark on this clone: The read falls 3 residues short of the CDR3 end, and the missing part is taken from the germline J gene. This chain connects TRBV19 to TRBJ1-1; TRBD1 is a possible D gene (5 bases). The CDR3 has 15 residues. Germline V lookup: CDR1 LNHDA, CDR2 SQIVND (reference sequence). Trimming left V 3 bases short and J 4 bases short, with 15 bases between. The sequenced part of the CDR3 DNA is TGTGCCAGTAGTATTCGGGGCCCGGGGGGCACTGAA. Translating gives CASSIRGPGGTE. The whole CDR3 region reads CASSIRGPGGTEAFF.

To note about this clone: The CDR3 extends 3 residues past the end of the read, so its final part is completed from the germline J gene. The V and J genes are TRBV30 and TRBJ1-6; TRBD1 matches at 8 bases. V lost 0 bases, J lost 10 bases, and 5 bases stayed unmatched. CDR1 is GTSNPN, CDR2 SVGIG, per germline (reference sequence). This CDR3 is 14 amino acids long. The CDR3 region is CAWSVGQGQSPLHF. Partial CDR3 DNA: TGTGCCTGGAGTGTCGGACAGGGACAATCACCC.

Comments on this clone: The missing CDR3 end, 3 residues past where the read stops, is filled in from the germline J gene. The chain employs TRBV13 and TRBJ2-5; the match to TRBD2 covers 9 bases. The V and J ends lost 5 bases and 5 bases, in that order; junction bases with no gene match: 12. CDR1 is PRHDT, CDR2 FYEKMQ, per germline (reference sequence). This CDR3 region has 16 residues. CDR3 DNA, as far as it was read: TGTGCCAGCAGCCTTGGACTTCCGCTAGCGGGGGAGACC. This codes for CASSLGLPLAGET. The CDR3 reads in full as CASSLGLPLAGETQYF.

About this clone itself: The CDR3 is cut off 3 residues early in the read; its end comes from the germline J gene. This sequence joins TRBV19 and TRBJ2-7; maybe TRBD1 (5 bases). Germline CDR1 reads LNHDA; CDR2 reads SQIVND (reference sequence). The CDR3 is 14 amino acids. V lost 3 bases, J lost 5 bases, and 14 bases lay in between. The CDR3 bases that were read are TGTGCCAGTAGTATCGGTTCAGGGTTTGACGAG. Translation gives CASSIGSGFDE. The CDR3 in its entirety is CASSIGSGFDEQYF.

A word on this clone: From the germline J gene comes the end of the CDR3, since the read stops 3 residues before it. The V call is TRBV19, the J call TRBJ2-1; TRBD2 matches 8 bases. Trimming took 6 bases from V and 2 from J; bases not matched to a gene: 6. The CDR3 contains 15 residues. Germline V gene lookup returns CDR1 LNHDA and CDR2 SQIVND (reference sequence). The CDR3 sequence is CASSWLAGTYNEQFF. CDR3 DNA (partial): TGTGCCAGTAGCTGGCTAGCGGGTACCTACAATGAG.

Of note for this clone: The read ends 3 residues shy of where the CDR3 ends; the end is completed using the germline J gene. The rearrangement uses TRBV6-2 or TRBV6-3 and TRBJ2-7, with D possibly matching TRBD2 (6 bases). V was clipped by 5 bases and J by 0 bases, with 14 bases between them. This CDR3 comprises 15 residues. From germline, CDR1 is MNHEY and CDR2 SVGEGT. The chain's CDR3 is CASSPGLMPSYEQYF. The sequenced part of the CDR3 DNA is TGTGCCAGCAGTCCGGGACTGATGCCCTCCTACGAG.

A remark on this clone: The read halts 3 residues ahead of the CDR3 end, with the missing end drawn from the germline J gene. V gene TRBV30 combines with J gene TRBJ2-2, with 8 bases that match TRBD2. Germline V gene lookup returns CDR1 GTSNPN and CDR2 SVGIG (reference sequence). CDR3 length: 15 amino acids. V shed 7 bases, J shed 5 bases, and the junction held 12 bases outside the gene matches. CDR3 amino acids: CASNLGLAYTGELFF. The sequenced part of the CDR3 DNA is TGTGCCTCGAACCTCGGACTAGCATATACCGGGGAG. Together with reference TRBV30 and TRBJ2-2, the CDR3 gives the full variable domain: SQTIHQWPATLVQPVGSPLSLECTVEGTSNPNLYWYRQAAGRGLQLLFYSVGIGQISSEVPQNLSASRPQDRQFILSSKKLLLSDSGFYLCASNLGLAYTGELFFGEGSRLTVL.

As to this clone: The CDR3 extends 3 residues past the end of the read, so its final part is completed from the germline J gene. The rearrangement uses TRBV2 and TRBJ2-5; TRBD1 aligns across 9 bases. Unmatched junction bases numbered 5, after V lost 3 bases and J lost 3 bases. CDR1 is SNHLY and CDR2 is FYNNEI in the germline V gene. The CDR3 spans 15 residues. Partial CDR3 DNA: TGTGCCAGCAGTGATCCGGGACAGGGAGAAGAGACC. The encoded protein is CASSDPGQGEET. The whole CDR3 region reads CASSDPGQGEETQYF.

In regard to this clone: The CDR3 extends 3 residues past the end of the read, so its final part is completed from the germline J gene. J is TRBJ1-1 and V is TRBV10-2; no definite D call. CDR1 and CDR2 from the germline V gene are WSHSY and SAAADI. The V end was cut by 5 bases, the J end by 1 base, with 5 bases between. CDR3 length: 12 amino acids. CDR3 sequence reads: CASSYGNTEAFF. CDR3 bases read: TGCGCCAGCAGTTACGGGAACACTGAA.

Points on this clone: The read finishes 3 residues shy of the CDR3 end, and the germline J gene is used to complete it. V and J are TRBV5-1 and TRBJ2-3; possibly TRBD2 for D (5 bases). Per the germline V gene, CDR1 is SGHRS and CDR2 is YFSETQ. This CDR3 spans 16 amino acids. The germline V and J ends were trimmed by 4 bases and 2 bases, with 17 bases remaining between them. The CDR3 loop is CASSGVRSGYTDTQYF. Partial CDR3 DNA: TGCGCCAGCAGCGGGGTACGGAGCGGATACACAGATACG. The full variable domain, rest sourced from reference TRBV5-1 and TRBJ2-3, is KAGVTQTPRYLIKTRGQQVTLSCSPISGHRSVSWYQQTPGQGLQFLFEYFSETQRNKGNFPGRFSGRQFSNSRSEMNVSTLELGDSALYLCASSGVRSGYTDTQYFGPGTRLTVL.

On this clone itself: The observed sequence ends 3 residues before the CDR3 terminus, with the missing tail filled in from the germline J gene. The chain uses TRBV5-1 and TRBJ1-1; TRBD1 aligns across 7 bases. J gave up 4 bases and V 3 bases, and 6 bases lay outside the gene matches. CDR3 length: 14 amino acids. Germline values: CDR1 SGHRS, CDR2 YFSETQ. CDR3 DNA (partial): TGCGCCAGCAGCTGGGGGACAGCTGTCACTGAA. Protein product: CASSWGTAVTE. The whole CDR3 protein reads CASSWGTAVTEAFF.

Notes on this clone: Coverage ceases 3 residues before the CDR3 finishes, and the germline J gene fills in the end. The chain employs TRBV19 and TRBJ2-1; 9 bases are a match to TRBD2. Per the germline V gene, CDR1 is LNHDA and CDR2 is SQIVND (reference sequence). The ends lost 1 base at V and 0 bases at J; junction bases unmatched: 4. The CDR3 is 17 residues long. This chain's CDR3 is CASSIVAGGFSYNEQFF. CDR3 DNA (partial): TGTGCCAGTAGTATAGTGGCGGGGGGGTTCTCCTACAATGAG.

Note on this clone: The CDR3 goes on 3 residues after the read ends, and that part is filled in from the germline J gene. The rearrangement uses TRBV13 and TRBJ1-1, with D unclear. The CDR3 is made up of 13 amino acids. Germline values: CDR1 PRHDT, CDR2 FYEKMQ (reference sequence). The V and J ends lost 2 bases and 1 base respectively, with 5 bases between them. CDR3 sequence: CASSLTANTEAFF. Partial CDR3 DNA: TGTGCCAGCAGCTTAACAGCGAACACTGAA.

Remarks on this clone: The sequence runs out 3 residues before the end of the CDR3; the remainder is reconstructed from the germline J gene. The rearrangement links TRBV29-1 to TRBJ1-2; no clear D. The CDR3 contains 12 residues. The germline V gene has CDR1 SQVTM and CDR2 ANQGSEA. CDR3 bases read: TGCAGCGTTGTGAAGGGTTTTGGAGGC. It translates to CSVVKGFGG. From start to end, the CDR3 is CSVVKGFGGYTF.

Note on this clone: The CDR3 goes on 3 residues after the read ends, and that part is filled in from the germline J gene. The chain has TRBV7-6 and TRBJ2-5, with 7 bases matching TRBD1. The germline gives CDR1 SGHVS, CDR2 FNYEAQ. V gave up 5 bases and J gave up 2 bases; unmatched junction bases: 5. This CDR3 has 14 amino acids. CDR3 loop: CASSRTRGQETQYF. Partial CDR3 DNA: TGTGCCAGCAGCCGAACCAGGGGGCAAGAGACC.

With respect to this clone: The missing CDR3 end, 3 residues past where the read stops, is filled in from the germline J gene. This sequence joins TRBV6-2 or TRBV6-3 and TRBJ1-1; TRBD1 might be the D (5 bases). Per germline, CDR1 MNHEY and CDR2 SVGEGT. This CDR3 is built from 12 residues. V was shortened by 4 bases and J by 4 bases, with 7 bases between the two germline ends. CDR3 bases read: TGTGCCAGCAGTTGGGGGGGCACTGAA. This gives the protein CASSWGGTE. The full CDR3 is CASSWGGTEAFF.

Concerning this clone itself: The DNA ends 3 residues before the CDR3 does, and the rest of the CDR3 is filled in from the germline J gene. V is TRBV7-6 and J is TRBJ1-6; possibly TRBD1 for D (6 bases). The V and J ends lost 1 base and 4 bases respectively, with 11 bases between them. CDR3 size: 16 residues. Germline values: CDR1 SGHVS, CDR2 FNYEAQ. CDR3 DNA, as far as it was read: TGTGCCAGCAGCTTAGAGGGGGTGTCATATAATTCACCC. It translates to CASSLEGVSYNSP. In full, the CDR3 is CASSLEGVSYNSPLHF.

A note on this clone: The CDR3 end is not reached by the read, which stops 3 residues before it; the germline J gene fills it in. V gene TRBV5-6 combines with J gene TRBJ2-2, with D uncertain. Deletions cut 2 bases from V and 7 bases from J, with 6 bases between. The V gene's germline CDR1 is SGHDT and CDR2 YYEEEE. CDR3 size: 12 residues. The sequenced part of the CDR3 DNA is TGTGCCAGCAGCTTTTCGGGCGGGGAG. It is translated as CASSFSGGE. The CDR3, in full, reads CASSFSGGELFF.

To note about this clone: The read halts 3 residues ahead of the CDR3 end, with the missing end drawn from the germline J gene. This chain connects TRBV7-8 to TRBJ2-3; maybe TRBD1 (6 bases). Germline CDR1 is SGHVS and CDR2 is FQNEAQ. This CDR3 contains 15 residues. Trimming removed 7 bases at V and 2 bases at J, with 16 bases between. The CDR3 sequence: CASNLRDKVTDTQYF. CDR3 DNA, as far as it was read: TGTGCCAGCAACCTCCGGGACAAAGTCACAGATACG.

The CDR3 reads CASSWGGQGYEQYF. The covered CDR3 bases are TGTGCCAGCAGCTGGGGAGGGCAGGGCTACGAG. The chain joins TRBV7-2 to TRBJ2-7; TRBD2 aligns across 7 bases. The read terminates 3 residues before the CDR3 end, so the remaining end is supplied by the germline J gene. CDR1 and CDR2 (germline): SGHTA, FQGNSA. Trimming at V came to 4 bases and at J to 3 bases, leaving 6 bases not matched to a gene. This CDR3 spans 14 amino acids.

In the case of this clone: The CDR3 is cut off 3 residues early in the read; its end comes from the germline J gene. The chain has TRBV7-6 and TRBJ2-2, with TRBD1 matching over 10 bases. CDR3 length equals 15 residues. Germline V gene sequence: CDR1 SGHVS, CDR2 FNYEAQ. V trimming: 5 bases; J trimming: 4 bases; junction bases outside the gene matches: 4. This CDR3 reads CASSQGTGATGELFF. CDR3 DNA, as far as it was read: TGTGCCAGCAGCCAGGGGACAGGGGCCACCGGGGAG.